This TCR beta chain appears in the sequencing data of a study of regulatory T cells in long-lasting Graves disease. Overall study: Graves' disease counted as persistent after over 5 years of antithyroid drugs with positive TSH receptor antibodies.

Germline V lookup: CDR1 MDHEN, CDR2 SYDVKM. CDR3 length: 13 residues. V dropped 5 bases and J dropped 8 bases, with 15 bases sitting between them. The TCR beta library used iRepertoire HTBI primers with Arm-PCR amplification of CDR3. MiXCR, applied by TCRdb to the multiplex PCR reads, yields one record per CDR3 protein. The sample has about 660,000 distinct CDR3 sequences, about 32% seen once; the top ten hold about two fifths. Time point defined: persistent/refractory GD, antithyroid drugs over 5 years with positive TRAb. Preparation of the TCR library used RNA extracted from PBMCs. Each of the patients was recruited from an endocrinology department situated in Xi'an, China.

The V call is TRBV28, the J call TRBJ1-2, with D unclear. The sample here was peripheral blood mononuclear cells (PBMCs), taken when the disease was refractory, from a patient treated with antithyroid drugs. This TCR was sampled from a female donor with Graves disease. The CDR3 DNA reads as TGTGCCAGCAGTGTCCAGTCACTGCGAGGCTACACCTTC. Amino acids: CASSVQSLRGYTF.